This is a list of T cell receptor beta chains from one sample in a study of beta chain features in type 1 diabetes. Method: immunoSEQ multiplex PCR; TCRdb's copy keeps in-frame clones and lacks some. The table includes hundreds of thousands of clones, 68% detected once. The sequenced material came from naive CD4+ T cells from blood. Every receptor here comes from a man in his thirties or forties in good health. The CDR3 runs from the conserved cysteine through the conserved F or W. A D gene is named only where the DNA matches it firmly. Size values are once, few and many counts, or a class for expanded clones, and some rows have none.

D gene	J gene	clone size	V gene	CDR3 DNA	CDR3 protein
TRBD2	TRBJ2-7	once	TRBV7-9	TGTGCCAGCAGTTCTCCGGGACTAGGAGACGAGCAGTACTTC	CASSSPGLGDEQYF
-	TRBJ2-1	once	TRBV29-1	TGCAGCGTTGACGGAGATCTAGGATCCTACAATGAGCAGTTCTTC	CSVDGDLGSYNEQFF
-	TRBJ2-4	-	TRBV7-2	TGTGCCAGCAGCTTAGAGGGCAGCTTTAACATTCAGTACTTC	CASSLEGSFNIQYF
-	TRBJ2-5	-	TRBV30	TGTGCCTGGAGTCTGGGGCGGGTAGAGACCCAGTACTTC	CAWSLGRVETQYF
TRBD2	TRBJ2-3	-	TRBV5-6	TGTGCCAGCAGCTTGACTAGCGGGAGGAGCACAGATACGCAGTATTTT	CASSLTSGRSTDTQYF
TRBD1	TRBJ2-7	-	TRBV13	TGTGCCAGCAGCTTAGGACAGGGGGAGTACGAGCAGTACTTC	CASSLGQGEYEQYF
TRBD1	TRBJ1-1	-	TRBV7-9	TGTGCCAGCAGCTCTGGGACAGGTGGGACTGAAGCTTTCTTT	CASSSGTGGTEAFF
-	TRBJ2-7	-	TRBV28	TGTGCCAGCAGTGTATACTACGAGCAGTACTTC	CASSVYYEQYF
-	TRBJ1-3	-	TRBV2	TGTGCCAGCAGTGTGGAACCTTTCACCATATATTTT	CASSVEPFTIYF
-	TRBJ2-3	few	TRBV21-1	TGTGCCAGCAGCAGGGACAGGGAGATAGATACGCAGTATTTT	CASSRDREIDTQYF
-	TRBJ2-7	-	TRBV7-2	TGTGCCAGCAGCCTACTGTACTACGAGCAGTACTTC	CASSLLYYEQYF
TRBD1	TRBJ2-1	few	TRBV18	TGTGCCAGCTCACAGAGCCCTCTAAGGGACAGGGTAATCTTC	CASSQSPLRDRVIF
TRBD1	TRBJ2-7	once	TRBV4-1	TGCGCCAGCAGCCAGGCTTGGACAGGGGGAAGCTCCTACGAGCAGTACTTC	CASSQAWTGGSSYEQYF